Following are 28 T cell receptor beta chains from one sample sequenced in a study of T cells after yellow fever vaccination. TCRdb ran MiXCR on the 5' RACE reads and lists one entry per CDR3 protein. The data show some 600,000 distinct CDR3 sequences, around an eighth seen once. The source was PBMCs, collected on the day of the yellow fever booster vaccination. The receptors come from a man in his thirties or forties who received the YFV17D yellow fever vaccine.

The V call is TRBV18, the J call TRBJ2-5; possibly TRBD1 for D (6 bases). The CDR3 is 15 residues long. V was shortened by 6 bases and J by 2 bases, with 16 bases between the two germline ends. The germline CDR1 and CDR2 sequences are KGHSH and LQKENI. The CDR3 DNA follows: TGTGCCAGCTCCCTTCGGGACACTCCACAAGAGACCCAGTACTTC. It codes for CASSLRDTPQETQYF.

The chain employs TRBV20-1 and TRBJ2-5; tentative D call: TRBD1 (5 bases). CDR1 and CDR2 from the germline V gene are DFQATT and SNEGSKA (reference sequence). The CDR3 spans 13 residues. Trimming stripped 4 bases from V and 9 bases from J, with 18 bases between. This chain's CDR3 is CSAIAPGFSSQYF. As DNA, the CDR3 is TGCAGTGCTATAGCCCCAGGGTTCTCTTCCCAGTACTTC.

Only a few counts were recorded for this clonotype. The rearrangement links TRBV6-2 or TRBV6-3 to TRBJ1-1; a possible D gene is TRBD1 (5 bases). CDR1 MNHEY and CDR2 SVGEGT come from the germline V gene. This CDR3 has 14 residues. With 6 bases removed from V and 5 bases from J, the gap between germline ends came to 16 bases. CDR3 residues: CASSHPEGRTEAFF. The CDR3, as DNA: TGTGCCAGCAGCCACCCCGAGGGGCGGACTGAAGCTTTCTTT.

The chain carries TRBV5-6 and TRBJ2-4; D ambiguous. The germline gives CDR1 SGHDT, CDR2 YYEEEE. V was shortened by 2 bases and J by 5 bases, with 11 bases between the two germline ends. The CDR3 spans 14 residues. The CDR3 sequence: CASSFGVGQNIQYF. DNA for the CDR3: TGTGCCAGCAGCTTTGGCGTCGGCCAAAACATTCAGTACTTC.

The chain recombines TRBV12-3 or TRBV12-4 with TRBJ2-4; tentatively, D is TRBD2 (6 bases). This CDR3 has 15 amino acids. V was clipped by 5 bases and J by 7 bases, with 18 bases between them. The CDR3 loop is CASSPLGGPRNIQYF. In nucleotides, the CDR3 is TGTGCCAGCAGTCCCCTCGGAGGGCCAAGGAACATTCAGTACTTC.

The chain couples TRBV7-9 to TRBJ2-1; D is possibly TRBD2 (6 bases). Germline V gives CDR1 SEHNR, CDR2 FQNEAQ (reference sequence). The CDR3 covers 14 residues. Trimming pared 5 bases from V and 3 bases from J, leaving 11 bases between. As DNA, the CDR3 is TGTGCCAGCAGCCCCTCGACTAGCTACAATGAGCAGTTCTTC. Amino acid sequence: CASSPSTSYNEQFF.

This clonotype was observed a handful of times. The rearrangement uses TRBV28 and TRBJ2-1; D possibly corresponds to TRBD2 (5 bases). Trimming removed 2 bases from V and 10 bases from J, with 15 bases in between. The CDR3 extends over 14 amino acids. Germline lookup yields CDR1 MDHEN and CDR2 SYDVKM. The CDR3 coding sequence is TGTGCCAGCAGTTTACCTGTGGGAGTCGGCGAGCAGTTCTTC. Amino acid sequence: CASSLPVGVGEQFF.

This clonotype was seen at least ten times. The V and J genes are TRBV7-2 and TRBJ2-1, with D hard to call. In germline, CDR1 is SGHTA, CDR2 FQGNSA. With 3 bases removed from V and 9 bases from J, the gap between germline ends came to 9 bases. The CDR3 is 12 amino acids. The CDR3, as DNA: TGTGCCAGCAGCTTGCCTCCCGCTGAGCAGTTCTTC. Its protein product is CASSLPPAEQFF.

The chain couples TRBV7-2 to TRBJ2-3, with 8 bases lining up with TRBD2. J gave up 4 bases and V 5 bases, and 8 bases lay outside the gene matches. Germline loops: CDR1 SGHTA, CDR2 FQGNSA. CDR3 length equals 15 residues. CDR3 nucleotides: TGTGCCAGCAGCGCCCCAGCGGGAGTAGCAGATACGCAGTATTTT. This encodes CASSAPAGVADTQYF.

A few counts support this clonotype. CDR3 DNA: TGCAGTGCTAGAGATTCAGCGTACAATGAGCAGTTCTTC. It encodes CSARDSAYNEQFF. The rearrangement joins TRBV20-1 to TRBJ2-1; no clear D gene. Looked up from germline, CDR1 is DFQATT and CDR2 is SNEGSKA (reference sequence). V dropped 0 bases and J dropped 4 bases, with 7 bases sitting between them. The CDR3 runs to 13 residues.

This clonotype was detected only a few times. The genes are TRBV6-1 and TRBJ1-2; D is possibly TRBD1 (5 bases). This CDR3 has 15 residues. Looked up from germline, CDR1 is MNHNS and CDR2 is SASEGT. The V gene lost 2 bases and the J gene lost 1 base, with 11 bases spanning the gap. The CDR3 sequence: CASSESPGINYGYTF. The CDR3 bases are TGTGCCAGCAGTGAATCTCCAGGGATTAACTATGGCTACACCTTC.

This clonotype was found a few times. J is TRBJ2-2 and V is TRBV7-6; unclear D gene. Trimming pared 3 bases from V and 7 bases from J, leaving 12 bases between. The CDR3 has 14 amino acids. Germline V lookup: CDR1 SGHVS, CDR2 FNYEAQ. The CDR3 DNA is TGTGCCAGCAGCTTCGGTCAAGGGCACGGGGAGCTGTTTTTT. Protein sequence: CASSFGQGHGELFF.

The J gene is TRBJ2-5, the V gene TRBV5-4; D remains ambiguous. Germline CDR1 reads SGHNT; CDR2 reads YYREEE (reference sequence). The ends were cut back, 1 base at V and 5 bases at J, with 12 bases in the middle. The CDR3 extends over 14 amino acids. CDR3 nucleotides: TGTGCCAGCAGCTTGTCTAGTCTTAGTGAGACCCAGTACTTC. It is translated as CASSLSSLSETQYF.

The chain recombines TRBV25-1 with TRBJ2-4; 10 positions agree with TRBD1. With 6 bases clipped from V and 7 bases from J, the junction kept 3 bases outside the gene matches. CDR1 and CDR2 (germline): MGHDK, SYGVNS. The CDR3 spans 13 residues. This chain's CDR3 is CASRGTGVNIQYF. The CDR3 nucleotides read TGTGCCAGCAGGGGGACAGGGGTTAACATTCAGTACTTC.

This clonotype has only a few counts. V usage is TRBV5-1 and J usage is TRBJ2-3; 8 nucleotides line up with TRBD2. This CDR3 has 14 residues. Germline values: CDR1 SGHRS, CDR2 YFSETQ. The ends lost 6 bases at V and 2 bases at J; junction bases unmatched: 5. The CDR3 DNA follows: TGCGCCAGCAATCTAGCGGGTTTCACAGATACGCAGTATTTT. This codes for CASNLAGFTDTQYF.

This chain connects TRBV7-2 to TRBJ1-2, with 7 positions matching TRBD1. CDR3 size: 15 residues. From germline, CDR1 is SGHTA and CDR2 FQGNSA. The V segment lost 2 bases and the J segment 2 bases; nucleotides outside the gene matches: 5. Here the CDR3 reads CASSLPQGRNYGYTF. CDR3 bases: TGTGCCAGCAGCTTACCACAGGGGAGGAACTATGGCTACACCTTC.

The chain has TRBV5-1 and TRBJ2-7; 8 positions match TRBD2. CDR3 size: 14 residues. Per the germline V gene, CDR1 is SGHRS and CDR2 is YFSETQ. V lost 4 bases, J lost 7 bases, and 10 bases stayed unmatched. CDR3 residues: CASSPTSGTQEQYF. The CDR3 nucleotides are TGCGCCAGCAGCCCAACTAGCGGCACACAGGAGCAGTACTTC.

This clonotype was observed a handful of times. The J gene is TRBJ2-3, the V gene TRBV20-1; 10 nucleotides line up with TRBD2. The CDR3 spans 18 residues. Germline CDR1 is DFQATT and CDR2 is SNEGSKA (reference sequence). The trim removed 7 bases at V and 2 bases at J, leaving 18 bases unmatched. CDR3 amino acids: CSGYRIPGLADITDTQYF. As DNA, the CDR3 is TGCAGTGGATACCGGATCCCCGGACTAGCGGATATCACAGATACGCAGTATTTT.

V and J are TRBV5-1 and TRBJ2-2; D not certain. The V end was cut by 0 bases, the J end by 4 bases, with 7 bases between. Germline values: CDR1 SGHRS, CDR2 YFSETQ. There are 14 residues in the CDR3. CDR3 residues: CASSLVRSTGELFF. The CDR3 nucleotides are TGCGCCAGCAGCTTGGTACGGAGCACCGGGGAGCTGTTTTTT.

This clonotype has a handful of counts. The chain couples TRBV23-1 to TRBJ2-1; TRBD2 aligns across 7 bases. TRBV23-1 is noted as an ORF with a role that remains uncertain. This CDR3 region has 15 residues. V lost 4 bases to trimming and J lost 5 bases; unmatched junction nucleotides: 8. CDR3 region: CASSRPRAGDNEQFF. Here the CDR3 DNA reads TGCGCCAGCAGTCGACCACGGGCGGGGGACAATGAGCAGTTCTTC.

Only a few counts were recorded for this clonotype. The chain combines TRBV7-2 with TRBJ2-1, with 9 bases fitting TRBD2. Germline V lookup: CDR1 SGHTA, CDR2 FQGNSA. V lost 5 bases to trimming and J lost 8 bases; unmatched junction nucleotides: 10. CDR3 length: 15 residues. The CDR3 protein is CASSRLGVAGDEQFF. CDR3 coding DNA: TGTGCCAGCAGCCGCCTCGGGGTAGCGGGAGATGAGCAGTTCTTC.

This clonotype was seen a handful of times. An end of the junction does not agree with germline; a read error may underlie this. The V call is TRBV10-3, the J call TRBJ2-1; D remains ambiguous. This CDR3 contains 14 residues. The germline V gene encodes CDR1 ENHRY and CDR2 SYGVKD. CDR3 coding DNA: TGTGCCATCAGTGAGGCCAGGCCGCGTGAATTCATGATCTTC. It encodes CAISEARPREFMIF.

This clonotype occurred a few times. V gene TRBV24-1 combines with J gene TRBJ2-2; D possibly corresponds to TRBD1 (5 bases). This CDR3 comprises 15 residues. Trimming pared 6 bases from V and 2 bases from J, leaving 12 bases between. Germline loops: CDR1 KGHDR, CDR2 SFDVKD. This CDR3 is CATSPPDSNTGELFF. The CDR3 DNA reads as TGTGCCACCAGTCCCCCAGACAGCAACACCGGGGAGCTGTTTTTT.

This clonotype was seen a handful of times. The chain employs TRBV5-1 and TRBJ2-3, with D unclear. Germline V gives CDR1 SGHRS, CDR2 YFSETQ. V lost 0 bases and J lost 1, with 18 bases in between. The CDR3 length is 18 residues. As DNA, the CDR3 is TGCGCCAGCAGCTTGGGTACGAGGTCCCGCGACGGCACAGATACGCAGTATTTT. Protein: CASSLGTRSRDGTDTQYF. The entire variable domain, with the rest obtained from reference TRBV5-1 and TRBJ2-3, is as follows: KAGVTQTPRYLIKTRGQQVTLSCSPISGHRSVSWYQQTPGQGLQFLFEYFSETQRNKGNFPGRFSGRQFSNSRSEMNVSTLELGDSALYLCASSLGTRSRDGTDTQYFGPGTRLTVL.

This clonotype has a handful of counts. The chain uses TRBV14 and TRBJ1-5, with D possibly being TRBD1 (5 bases). The germline V gene encodes CDR1 SGHDN and CDR2 FVKESK. This CDR3 has 18 amino acids. Trimming shortened V by 1 base and J by 2 bases, and 18 bases separated the two germline ends. CDR3 DNA: TGTGCCAGCAGCCAAGTCCCTAACTCTGGGGCAGGCAATCAGCCCCAGCATTTT. This translates into CASSQVPNSGAGNQPQHF.

V gene TRBV2 combines with J gene TRBJ2-5; 7 nucleotides line up with TRBD2. The CDR3 has 15 amino acids. From germline, CDR1 is SNHLY and CDR2 FYNNEI. Trimming took 4 bases from V and 1 from J; bases not matched to a gene: 6. CDR3 sequence (DNA): TGTGCCAGCAGTGTTACGGGACTACCCCAAGAGACCCAGTACTTC. Protein: CASSVTGLPQETQYF. The full variable domain, in which reference TRBV2 and TRBJ2-5 provide the parts outside the CDR3, is EPEVTQTPSHQVTQMGQEVILRCVPISNHLYFYWYRQILGQKVEFLVSFYNNEISEKSEIFDDQFSVERPDGSNFTLKIRSTKLEDSAMYFCASSVTGLPQETQYFGPGTRLLVL.

The CDR3 sequence is CASSESDRGDTQYF. CDR3 DNA: TGTGCCAGCAGTGAATCGGACAGGGGAGATACGCAGTATTTT. V is TRBV25-1 and J is TRBJ2-3, with TRBD1 matching 9 bases. The J segment lost 5 bases and the V segment lost 1 base, leaving 1 base of the junction unmatched. Germline lookup yields CDR1 MGHDK and CDR2 SYGVNS. CDR3 length: 14 amino acids.

This clonotype was recorded a few times. J is TRBJ2-7 and V is TRBV28; TRBD2 matches 8 bases. Germline assignment: CDR1 MDHEN and CDR2 SYDVKM. The CDR3 runs to 15 residues. The V and J ends lost 5 bases and 6 bases, in that order; junction bases with no gene match: 12. The DNA of the CDR3 is TGTGCCAGCAGTCCCTTTGACGGGAGGGCTTCCGAGCAGTACTTC. It is translated as CASSPFDGRASEQYF.